The 14 T cell receptor beta chains in this list originate from one sample, sequenced in a study of blood T cell repertoires in COVID-19. Produced via immunoSEQ multiplex PCR; TCRdb's table is partial and in-frame only. The sample holds roughly 200,000 clones; around 88% are singletons and the top ten take about 6%. Sequenced sample: PBMCs or T cells enriched from blood (not recorded which). The receptors here all came from a man aged 35 to 55 with acute COVID-19.

This clone was observed once. The chain links TRBV18 to TRBJ2-5; possible D gene TRBD1, 6 bases. CDR3 length: 15 residues. Germline values: CDR1 KGHSH, CDR2 LQKENI. Deletions cut 6 bases from V and 3 bases from J, with 17 bases between. The CDR3 loop reads CASSQDSPGKETQYF. In DNA form, the CDR3 reads TGTGCCAGCTCCCAGGACAGTCCTGGGAAAGAGACCCAGTACTTC.

The chain recombines TRBV18 with TRBJ2-2, with D possibly TRBD1 on 5 matching bases. This CDR3 comprises 15 residues. Trimming took off 5 bases at V and 0 bases at J, with 10 bases between the two ends. Germline lookup yields CDR1 KGHSH and CDR2 LQKENI. The CDR3, as DNA: TGTGCCAGCTCAGGGGCGGATGCGAACACCGGGGAGCTGTTTTTT. It is translated as CASSGADANTGELFF.

The genes are TRBV29-1 and TRBJ1-1; no firm D call. V was pared by 1 base and J by 6 bases, with 9 bases between. The length of the CDR3 is 12 residues. Germline V gene lookup returns CDR1 SQVTM and CDR2 ANQGSEA. CDR3 DNA: TGCAGCGTTGAAGGGGTACAGCCTGAAGCTTTCTTT. The encoded protein is CSVEGVQPEAFF.

The J gene is TRBJ1-5, the V gene TRBV3-1 (or the pseudogene TRBV3-2); D unclear. The CDR3 runs to 15 residues. V was cut by 0 bases and J by 5 bases, with 11 bases left in between. Germline V gene lookup returns CDR1 LGHDT and CDR2 YNNKEL (reference sequence). The CDR3 nucleotides read TGTGCCAGCAGCCAAGACAGGACTCAACATCAGCCCCAGCATTTT. Translated, it gives CASSQDRTQHQPQHF.

The V and J genes are TRBV27 and TRBJ2-1; the D gene is possibly TRBD1 (6 bases). The ends were cut back, 5 bases at V and 8 bases at J, with 10 bases in the middle. The CDR3 totals 12 residues. CDR1 is MNHEY and CDR2 is SMNVEV in the germline V gene (reference sequence). Here the CDR3 DNA reads TGTGCCAGCAGTCCAGGGGTCCATGAGCAGTTCTTC. Residues: CASSPGVHEQFF.

This rearrangement joins TRBV5-1 to TRBJ1-5; D may be TRBD1 (5 bases). CDR3 size: 16 residues. Germline V gene sequence: CDR1 SGHRS, CDR2 YFSETQ. V lost 2 bases and J 4 bases, leaving 16 bases between the germline ends. The CDR3 region has the DNA TGCGCCAGCAGCTTAGGAGGACTGGGGGGTAATCAGCCCCAGCATTTT. Translating it yields CASSLGGLGGNQPQHF.

This clone was detected once. The rearrangement joins TRBV5-1 to TRBJ2-5; 8 positions agree with TRBD2. The CDR3 is 14 amino acids. The J segment lost 3 bases and the V segment lost 4 bases, leaving 5 bases of the junction unmatched. Germline V lookup: CDR1 SGHRS, CDR2 YFSETQ. The CDR3: CASSPGGAEETQYF. Written as DNA, the CDR3 is TGCGCCAGCAGCCCCGGGGGGGCCGAAGAGACCCAGTACTTC.

This sequence joins TRBV6-6 and TRBJ2-7, with D hard to call. CDR3 length: 14 amino acids. Deletions cut 4 bases from V and 8 bases from J, with 18 bases between. Germline V gene sequence: CDR1 MNHNY, CDR2 SVGAGI (reference sequence). CDR3 in DNA: TGTGCCAGCAGTTTCCAACCCTTGAAAGCCCAGCAGTACTTC. Translating it yields CASSFQPLKAQQYF.

The chain recombines TRBV5-4 with TRBJ1-3, with D perhaps TRBD1 (5 bases). V gave up 7 bases and J gave up 8 bases, with 19 bases separating them. Per germline, CDR1 SGHNT and CDR2 YYREEE (reference sequence). CDR3 size: 14 residues. The CDR3 loop reads CASGTGGDVDTIYF. The CDR3 DNA follows: TGTGCCAGCGGGACTGGGGGGGACGTAGACACCATATATTTT. Drawing the rest from reference TRBV5-4 and TRBJ1-3, the complete variable domain is ETGVTQSPTHLIKTRGQQVTLRCSSQSGHNTVSWYQQALGQGPQFIFQYYREEENGRGNFPPRFSGLQFPNYSSELNVNALELDDSALYLCASGTGGDVDTIYFGEGSWLTVV.

The gene calls are TRBV11-2 and TRBJ2-1, with D unclear. V lost 5 bases and J 2 bases, leaving 19 bases between the germline ends. The V gene's germline CDR1 is SGHAT and CDR2 FQNNGV. The CDR3 length is 17 residues. CDR3: CASSPPPPLGPYNEQFF. CDR3 nucleotides: TGTGCCAGCAGCCCACCTCCTCCCCTAGGCCCCTACAATGAGCAGTTCTTC.

The V call is TRBV18, the J call TRBJ1-5; perhaps TRBD1 as D (5 bases). V lost 6 bases and J 4 bases, leaving 13 bases between the germline ends. The CDR3 is made up of 14 amino acids. Germline CDR1 and CDR2: KGHSH and LQKENI. CDR3: CASSGGRVNQPQHF. The CDR3 coding sequence is TGTGCCAGCTCGGGCGGCAGGGTTAATCAGCCCCAGCATTTT.

The CDR3 sequence: CASSGAPENIQYF. In DNA, the CDR3 is TGTGCCAGCAGTGGGGCGCCCGAAAACATTCAGTACTTC. The chain couples TRBV2 to TRBJ2-4; D unclear. Trimming pared 4 bases from V and 5 bases from J, leaving 9 bases between. Per the germline V gene, CDR1 is SNHLY and CDR2 is FYNNEI. The CDR3 contains 13 residues.

The chain joins TRBV6-5 to TRBJ2-7, with TRBD1 matching over 11 bases. The CDR3 consists of 15 residues. Germline V gene sequence: CDR1 MNHEY, CDR2 SVGAGI. V was pared by 6 bases and J by 3 bases, with 7 bases of the junction left unmatched. The CDR3 DNA sequence: TGTGCCAGCAGCACCGGGACAGGGGGTCTCTACGAGCAGTACTTC. Translated: CASSTGTGGLYEQYF.

The chain has TRBV10-3 and TRBJ2-7, with 7 bases fitting TRBD2. Germline assignment: CDR1 ENHRY and CDR2 SYGVKD. The CDR3 loop spans 12 amino acids. After removal of 10 bases from V and 1 base from J, the junction contained 4 bases not matched to a gene. CDR3 residues: CATLSGSYEQYF. In DNA, the CDR3 is TGTGCCACCCTTAGCGGGTCCTACGAGCAGTACTTC.